These 10 T cell receptor beta chains share one sample of origin, sequenced in a study of blood T cell repertoires in COVID-19. Some clones are missing from TCRdb's copy, which holds only in-frame ones; the method was immunoSEQ multiplex PCR. The sample yields approximately 190,000 clones, 88% seen once. Sequenced material: peripheral blood. These receptors all stem from a man aged 40-50 years with active or convalescent COVID-19.

The chain employs TRBV6-5 and TRBJ2-5; TRBD2 might be the D (6 bases). This CDR3 region has 15 residues. Germline V gene lookup returns CDR1 MNHEY and CDR2 SVGAGI. The V and J ends lost 6 bases and 5 bases respectively, with 19 bases between them. CDR3 sequence reads: CASSRDSQHAETQYF. The CDR3 bases are TGTGCCAGCAGCCGGGACTCGCAGCATGCGGAGACCCAGTACTTC.

The V and J genes are TRBV18 and TRBJ2-7, with D hard to call. Germline assignment: CDR1 KGHSH and CDR2 LQKENI. Trimming shortened V by 3 bases and J by 1 base, and 7 bases separated the two germline ends. This CDR3 spans 13 amino acids. The CDR3 region has the DNA TGTGCCAGCTCACCGGCCACATCCTACGAGCAGTACTTC. Encoded protein: CASSPATSYEQYF.

CDR3 sequence (DNA): TGCGCCAGCAGCTCACCCCCGGGAGATGGCTACACCTTC. It specifies CASSSPPGDGYTF. V is TRBV5-1 and J is TRBJ1-2; D uncertain. This CDR3 spans 13 amino acids. The germline CDR1 and CDR2 sequences are SGHRS and YFSETQ. The ends were cut back, 3 bases at V and 6 bases at J, with 12 bases in the middle.

The chain employs TRBV7-8 and TRBJ2-2; TRBD1 matches at 8 bases. Germline V gene lookup returns CDR1 SGHVS and CDR2 FQNEAQ. Trimming at V came to 5 bases and at J to 3 bases, leaving 5 bases not matched to a gene. This CDR3 contains 15 residues. CDR3 nucleotide sequence: TGTGCCAGCAGCCCCCGGACAGGGCACACCGGGGAGCTGTTTTTT. This sequence encodes CASSPRTGHTGELFF.

The rearrangement uses TRBV6-6 and TRBJ1-2, with a tentative D call TRBD1 (5 bases). Between the trimmed V and J ends, which lost 4 bases and 6 bases, there was a span of 9 bases. Germline V gene sequence: CDR1 MNHNY, CDR2 SVGAGI (reference sequence). The CDR3 loop spans 12 amino acids. The DNA for the CDR3 is TGTGCCAGCAGTTCTCGACAGAATGGCTACACCTTC. The encoded protein is CASSSRQNGYTF.

This clone was recorded only once. The V gene is TRBV7-2, the J gene TRBJ1-2; the D gene is possibly TRBD1 (6 bases). Deletions cut 2 bases from V and 2 bases from J, with 12 bases between. The CDR3 is made up of 15 amino acids. Germline V lookup: CDR1 SGHTA, CDR2 FQGNSA. The CDR3 spells CASSLFRGSNYGYTF. For the CDR3, the DNA is TGTGCCAGCAGCTTATTCAGGGGCTCGAACTATGGCTACACCTTC.

The rearrangement joins TRBV18 to TRBJ1-1, with 9 nucleotides matching TRBD1. The CDR3 sequence is 14 residues long. With 2 bases clipped from V and 6 bases from J, the junction kept 4 bases outside the gene matches. Germline assignment: CDR1 KGHSH and CDR2 LQKENI. The DNA for the CDR3 is TGTGCCAGCTCACCAAGGACAGGGGTCCCTGAAGCTTTCTTT. It specifies CASSPRTGVPEAFF.

V gene TRBV5-6 combines with J gene TRBJ2-3; TRBD2 matches 7 bases. With 0 bases clipped from V and 6 bases from J, the junction kept 4 bases outside the gene matches. This CDR3 comprises 14 residues. Germline CDR1 and CDR2: SGHDT and YYEEEE. This CDR3 is CASSLAVGRDTQYF. The CDR3 DNA sequence: TGTGCCAGCAGCTTGGCCGTCGGGAGGGATACGCAGTATTTT.

This chain connects TRBV30 to TRBJ2-4; 8 bases are a match to TRBD1. Germline CDR1 is GTSNPN and CDR2 is SVGIG (reference sequence). V shed 2 bases, J shed 9 bases, and the junction held 6 bases outside the gene matches. The CDR3 extends over 13 amino acids. This chain's CDR3 is CAWSPGTGPIQYF. CDR3 coding DNA: TGTGCCTGGAGTCCCGGGACAGGCCCCATTCAGTACTTC.

This clone came up a few times. This sequence joins TRBV18 and TRBJ1-1; 7 nucleotides agree with TRBD1. With 3 bases clipped from V and 12 bases from J, the junction kept 10 bases outside the gene matches. CDR1 KGHSH and CDR2 LQKENI come from the germline V gene. The length of the CDR3 is 13 residues. CDR3 nucleotides: TGTGCCAGCTCACCCCCGGGACAGTCGAAACCTTTCTTT. Translation: CASSPPGQSKPFF.